The 32 T cell receptor beta chains reported below all come from one sample, sequenced in a study of cytomegalovirus exposure and HLA in healthy donors. Amplification used 60 Vbeta primers and 13 Jbeta primers. Some clones are missing from TCRdb's copy, which holds only in-frame ones; the method was immunoSEQ multiplex PCR. This table has 150,000 to 200,000 clones, roughly 73% appearing once. Sequencing was performed on PBMCs. The source is a female donor in good health and CMV-seronegative.

The chain recombines TRBV5-1 with TRBJ2-1; D not certain. V was trimmed by 0 bases and J by 8 bases, leaving 21 bases between them. The CDR3 contains 17 residues. Germline V gene data show CDR1 as SGHRS and CDR2 as YFSETQ. The CDR3 region is CASSLASTYQVRHEQFF. In DNA, the CDR3 is TGCGCCAGCAGCTTGGCCTCTACCTATCAGGTTCGTCATGAGCAGTTCTTC.

The chain joins TRBV19 to TRBJ2-7; TRBD2 might be the D (6 bases). The germline gives CDR1 LNHDA, CDR2 SQIVND (reference sequence). This CDR3 has 18 residues. V was pared by 2 bases and J by 2 bases, with 22 bases between. The CDR3 nucleotides are TGTGCCAGTAGTATATCTGGCGGGGCCCGCCCGTGGGCCTACGAGCAGTACTTC. Encoded protein: CASSISGGARPWAYEQYF. The full variable domain, rest sourced from reference TRBV19 and TRBJ2-7, is DGGITQSPKYLFRKEGQNVTLSCEQNLNHDAMYWYRQDPGQGLRLIYYSQIVNDFQKGDIAEGYSVSREKKESFPLTVTSAQKNPTAFYLCASSISGGARPWAYEQYFGPGTRLTVT.

This chain links TRBV7-2 with TRBJ2-2; 10 bases map to TRBD2. Germline values: CDR1 SGHTA, CDR2 FQGNSA. Trimming took 3 bases from V and 7 from J; bases not matched to a gene: 5. There are 15 residues in the CDR3. The CDR3 region is CASSFSGGAIGELFF. CDR3 coding DNA: TGTGCCAGCAGCTTCAGCGGGGGGGCCATCGGGGAGCTGTTTTTT.

This clone showed up just a few times. The DNA for the CDR3 is TGTGCCAGCAGTTATACTTTCACAGATACGCAGTATTTT. Its protein product is CASSYTFTDTQYF. The rearrangement links TRBV6-5 to TRBJ2-3; the D is unclear. V was pared by 3 bases and J by 2 bases, with 6 bases between. Germline assignment: CDR1 MNHEY and CDR2 SVGAGI. The CDR3 runs 13 residues.

The rearrangement links TRBV5-6 to TRBJ1-5; 8 bases are shared with TRBD1. The CDR3 consists of 14 residues. Germline V lookup: CDR1 SGHDT, CDR2 YYEEEE. With V trimmed by 3 bases and J by 1 base, 0 bases remained unmatched. The CDR3 DNA sequence: TGTGCCAGCAGCTGGACAGGGAGCAATCAGCCCCAGCATTTT. This codes for CASSWTGSNQPQHF.

The gene calls are TRBV7-9 and TRBJ2-2; possible D gene TRBD2, 5 bases. The CDR3 is 13 residues long. Germline V CDR1 and CDR2: SEHNR, FQNEAQ (reference sequence). V was pared by 3 bases and J by 3 bases, with 5 bases between. CDR3 loop: CASSFGDTGELFF. The CDR3 DNA reads TGTGCCAGCAGCTTCGGGGACACCGGGGAGCTGTTTTTT.

The V and J genes are TRBV5-1 and TRBJ1-3; TRBD1 is a possible D gene (6 bases). V lost 0 bases and J 4 bases, leaving 17 bases between the germline ends. This CDR3 spans 17 amino acids. Germline V gene data show CDR1 as SGHRS and CDR2 as YFSETQ. The CDR3 DNA follows: TGCGCCAGCAGCTTGGCCAATACAGGGTCAGGGGGAAACACCATATATTTT. As protein: CASSLANTGSGGNTIYF.

The chain carries TRBV7-8 and TRBJ2-3; 11 bases match TRBD2. V shed 4 bases and J 2 bases; nucleotides not matched to a gene: 8. CDR1 and CDR2 (germline): SGHVS, FQNEAQ. The CDR3 length is 17 residues. The CDR3 reads CASSSDGTSGHTDTQYF. The DNA of the CDR3 is TGTGCCAGCAGCTCGGATGGGACTAGCGGACACACAGATACGCAGTATTTT.

This clone was seen once. The CDR3 reads CASSLPQETQYF. In DNA form, the CDR3 reads TGTGCCAGCAGCTTGCCCCAGGAGACCCAGTACTTC. The rearrangement uses TRBV5-4 and TRBJ2-5; D is ambiguous. This CDR3 is built from 12 residues. The V end was cut by 1 base, the J end by 5 bases, with 6 bases between. CDR1 is SGHNT, CDR2 YYREEE, per germline (reference sequence).

The J gene is TRBJ1-1, the V gene TRBV6-5, with 7 positions matching TRBD1. This CDR3 contains 14 residues. Germline-derived CDR1 and CDR2 are MNHEY and SVGAGI. V was clipped by 0 bases and J by 11 bases; unmatched bases: 9. The CDR3 DNA sequence: TGTGCCAGCAGTTACTCGAGGGGGACAGAGAACGCTTTCTTT. It specifies CASSYSRGTENAFF.

This clone was picked up a small number of times. The chain joins TRBV15 to TRBJ2-3, with 9 bases identical to TRBD2. Germline CDR1 LNHNV, CDR2 YYDKDF (reference sequence). The CDR3 has 16 residues. The V gene end was trimmed by 1 base and the J gene end by 6 bases; junction bases not matched to a gene: 8. This CDR3 is CATSRVGGGAVDTQYF. DNA for the CDR3: TGTGCCACCAGCAGAGTGGGCGGGGGGGCCGTTGATACGCAGTATTTT.

The V and J genes are TRBV28 and TRBJ1-2, with TRBD1 identical over 9 bases. The CDR3 loop spans 15 amino acids. Germline V gives CDR1 MDHEN, CDR2 SYDVKM. V was pared by 6 bases and J by 7 bases, with 12 bases of the junction left unmatched. The CDR3 nucleotides read TGTGCCAGCAGCGGCCTAGGGACAGGGTCTTCTGGCTACACCTTC. As protein: CASSGLGTGSSGYTF.

The DNA of the CDR3 is TGTGCCAGCAGTTTTGGGGGGAACAACTATGGCTACACCTTC. This translates into CASSFGGNNYGYTF. The chain recombines TRBV28 with TRBJ1-2; possible D gene TRBD1, 5 bases. The CDR3 consists of 14 residues. Germline CDR1 reads MDHEN; CDR2 reads SYDVKM. Trimming pared 3 bases from V and 2 bases from J, leaving 10 bases between.

CDR3 nucleotide sequence: TGCGCCAGCAGCCAAGCTAGCGGGGGGTCCTCCTACGAGCAGTACTTC. It encodes CASSQASGGSSYEQYF. This sequence joins TRBV4-1 and TRBJ2-7, with 11 positions matching TRBD2. The CDR3 spans 16 residues. Germline V gives CDR1 MGHRA, CDR2 YSYEKL. Trimming at V came to 1 base and at J to 0 bases, leaving 2 bases not matched to a gene.

This rearrangement joins TRBV9 to TRBJ2-3; D might be TRBD1 (6 bases). In germline, CDR1 is SGDLS, CDR2 YYNGEE. The V and J ends lost 0 bases and 6 bases respectively, with 11 bases between them. This CDR3 has 14 amino acids. CDR3 in DNA: TGTGCCAGCAGCGTAGATTTGGGGGCGGATACGCAGTATTTT. It encodes CASSVDLGADTQYF.

This clone was seen more than once but under ten times. A junction end diverges from the germline sequence, so it may reflect a read error. This sequence joins TRBV27 and TRBJ2-7, with TRBD1 matching over 8 bases. The germline V gene encodes CDR1 MNHEY and CDR2 SMNVEV (reference sequence). The CDR3 contains 15 residues. The CDR3 bases are TGTGCCAGCAGTCTATCCGGACAGGGTATCTACGAGCAGTACTTC. Protein sequence: CASSLSGQGIYEQYF.

The chain uses TRBV10-1 and TRBJ1-1, with D perhaps TRBD1 (5 bases). This CDR3 spans 13 amino acids. Germline assignment: CDR1 WNHNN and CDR2 SYGVQD (reference sequence). The ends were cut back, 5 bases at V and 8 bases at J, with 15 bases in the middle. The CDR3 here is CASSFGGVEEAFF. CDR3 bases: TGCGCCAGCAGTTTTGGAGGGGTCGAAGAAGCTTTCTTT.

The chain has TRBV5-6 and TRBJ1-6; D gene ambiguous. Trimming cost V 4 bases and J 9 bases, with 14 bases left between them. This CDR3 is built from 14 residues. CDR1 is SGHDT and CDR2 is YYEEEE in the germline V gene. Here the CDR3 reads CASSLTALSSPLHF. The CDR3 nucleotides are TGTGCCAGCAGCCTTACAGCACTCTCTTCACCCCTCCACTTT. Using reference TRBV5-6 and TRBJ1-6 for the parts outside the CDR3, the full variable domain is DAGVTQSPTHLIKTRGQQVTLRCSPKSGHDTVSWYQQALGQGPQFIFQYYEEEERQRGNFPDRFSGHQFPNYSSELNVNALLLGDSALYLCASSLTALSSPLHFGNGTRLTVT.

This clone was recorded once. This chain connects TRBV27 to TRBJ2-7; tentative D call: TRBD1 (5 bases). V lost 5 bases and J 7 bases, leaving 9 bases between the germline ends. The CDR3 spans 11 residues. Germline CDR1 and CDR2: MNHEY and SMNVEV (reference sequence). The CDR3 DNA reads as TGTGCCAGCAGTCAGGGTGGGGAGCAGTACTTC. Translation: CASSQGGEQYF.

This chain uses TRBV9 with TRBJ1-2; 8 bases fit TRBD1. The CDR3 contains 16 residues. The V and J ends lost 4 bases and 8 bases, in that order; junction bases with no gene match: 16. The germline V gene encodes CDR1 SGDLS and CDR2 YYNGEE. CDR3 sequence (DNA): TGTGCCAGCAGCCCGACCCCGACAGGGGCCAGTCGAGGCTACACCTTC. Translation gives CASSPTPTGASRGYTF.

V gene TRBV6-5 combines with J gene TRBJ2-5, with 7 bases fitting TRBD1. The J call could be wrong; TRBJ2-7 is a better fit for the DNA end. The CDR3 has 15 amino acids. Germline V gene lookup returns CDR1 MNHEY and CDR2 SVGAGI. CDR3 in amino acids: CASSSPGQIVYEQYF. The DNA of the CDR3 is TGTGCCAGCAGTTCCCCGGGACAGATAGTCTACGAGCAGTACTTC.

V usage is TRBV28 and J usage is TRBJ2-7; 11 nucleotides match TRBD2. The germline gives CDR1 MDHEN, CDR2 SYDVKM. The J segment lost 3 bases and the V segment lost 5 bases, leaving 6 bases of the junction unmatched. The CDR3 runs to 15 residues. The CDR3 spells CASSPGLADYYEQYF. The CDR3 bases are TGTGCCAGCAGTCCGGGACTAGCGGATTACTACGAGCAGTACTTC.

V usage is TRBV28 and J usage is TRBJ1-1, with TRBD1 identical over 10 bases. The V and J ends lost 5 bases and 11 bases, in that order; junction bases with no gene match: 17. CDR3 length: 16 residues. Germline lookup yields CDR1 MDHEN and CDR2 SYDVKM. The DNA for the CDR3 is TGTGCCAGCAGTCCCCAGGGACAGGGGACTCTTGGCGGGGCTTTCTTT. As protein: CASSPQGQGTLGGAFF.

The V gene is TRBV7-3, the J gene TRBJ2-7; TRBD2 agrees at 12 bases. V lost 4 bases and J lost 6; bases outside the gene matches: 10. The CDR3 contains 16 residues. Germline V gene lookup returns CDR1 SGHTA and CDR2 FQGTGA. CDR3 sequence reads: CASSSRTSGKMGEQYF. CDR3 bases: TGTGCCAGCAGCTCCAGGACTAGCGGGAAGATGGGCGAGCAGTACTTC.

This clone has a handful of counts. The chain employs TRBV7-2 and TRBJ2-3; 12 bases match TRBD2. The germline V gene encodes CDR1 SGHTA and CDR2 FQGNSA. V lost 6 bases to trimming and J lost 2 bases; unmatched junction nucleotides: 3. The CDR3 totals 15 residues. The CDR3 sequence: CASSWTSGDTDTQYF. The CDR3 nucleotides are TGTGCCAGCAGTTGGACTAGCGGGGACACAGATACGCAGTATTTT.

This clone was counted between two and nine times. The genes are TRBV5-1 and TRBJ1-1; unclear D gene. The CDR3 length is 14 residues. Germline V gene data show CDR1 as SGHRS and CDR2 as YFSETQ. Trimming left V 0 bases short and J 0 bases short, with 6 bases between. CDR3 sequence reads: CASSLGAMNTEAFF. As DNA, the CDR3 is TGCGCCAGCAGCTTGGGTGCTATGAACACTGAAGCTTTCTTT.

The V and J genes are TRBV6-5 and TRBJ2-1, with TRBD2 identical over 10 bases. Germline V CDR1 and CDR2: MNHEY, SVGAGI. The CDR3 totals 16 residues. J gave up 9 bases and V 0 bases, and 8 bases lay outside the gene matches. The CDR3 protein is CASSYSPSGGRSEQFF. As DNA, the CDR3 is TGTGCCAGCAGTTACTCTCCTAGCGGGGGCCGGTCTGAGCAGTTCTTC.

This clone was recorded a few times. Within the sample, other DNA sequences also encode this same CDR3. The CDR3 loop reads CASRQTGFNEKLFF. The CDR3, as DNA: TGTGCCAGCAGACAAACAGGGTTTAATGAAAAACTGTTTTTT. The J gene is TRBJ1-4, the V gene TRBV2; D might be TRBD1 (6 bases). The CDR3 has 14 residues. Trimming took off 6 bases at V and 4 bases at J, with 12 bases between the two ends. Germline lookup yields CDR1 SNHLY and CDR2 FYNNEI.

V and J are TRBV28 and TRBJ1-5, with 7 bases lining up with TRBD1. Germline CDR1 is MDHEN and CDR2 is SYDVKM. The CDR3 covers 14 residues. J lost 7 bases, V lost 2 bases, and 5 bases had no gene match. The CDR3 coding sequence is TGTGCCAGCAGTTTACTAGGGGGCGGGCAGCCCCAGCATTTT. Protein: CASSLLGGGQPQHF.

The genes are TRBV18 and TRBJ2-4; D call uncertain. The V end lost 5 bases, the J end lost 1 base, and 18 bases lay between the germline ends. CDR1 is KGHSH, CDR2 LQKENI, per germline. The CDR3 spans 17 residues. The CDR3 loop reads CASSYTSRLLAKNIQYF. The CDR3 DNA is TGTGCCAGCTCATATACCTCGCGCCTCCTCGCCAAAAACATTCAGTACTTC. Using reference TRBV18 and TRBJ2-4 for the parts outside the CDR3, the full variable domain is NAGVMQNPRHLVRRRGQEARLRCSPMKGHSHVYWYRQLPEEGLKFMVYLQKENIIDESGMPKERFSAEFPKEGPSILRIQQVVRGDSAAYFCASSYTSRLLAKNIQYFGAGTRLSVL.

This rearrangement joins TRBV4-3 to TRBJ2-2; TRBD2 matches 13 bases. The CDR3 totals 18 residues. Germline V gene sequence: CDR1 LGHNA, CDR2 YSLEER. J lost 6 bases, V lost 4 bases, and 11 bases had no gene match. The CDR3 sequence is CASSLLSGTSGGAGELFF. The CDR3 region has the DNA TGCGCCAGCAGCCTTCTCAGCGGCACTAGCGGGGGGGCCGGGGAGCTGTTTTTT.

The V gene is TRBV5-1, the J gene TRBJ2-3, with 14 bases matching TRBD2. V shed 5 bases, J shed 4 bases, and the junction held 6 bases outside the gene matches. Germline-derived CDR1 and CDR2 are SGHRS and YFSETQ. This CDR3 region has 16 residues. CDR3 protein: CASRTTSGGAADTQYF. The CDR3 DNA reads TGCGCCAGCAGGACGACTAGCGGGGGGGCAGCAGATACGCAGTATTTT.